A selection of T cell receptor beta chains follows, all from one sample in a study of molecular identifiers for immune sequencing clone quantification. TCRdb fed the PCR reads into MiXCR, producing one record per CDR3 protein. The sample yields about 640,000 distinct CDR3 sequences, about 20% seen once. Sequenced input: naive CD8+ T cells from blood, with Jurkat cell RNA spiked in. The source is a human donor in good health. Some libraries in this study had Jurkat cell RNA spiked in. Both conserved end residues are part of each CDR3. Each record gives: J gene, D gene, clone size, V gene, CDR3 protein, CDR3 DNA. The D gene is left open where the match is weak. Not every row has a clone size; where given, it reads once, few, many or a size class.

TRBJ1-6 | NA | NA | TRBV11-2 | CAPTGVGGSNSPLHF | TGTGCCCCCACGGGGGTGGGGGGTTCCAATTCACCCCTCCACTTT
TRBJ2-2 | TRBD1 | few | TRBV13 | CASSDRVSTGELFF | TGTGCCAGCAGCGACAGGGTTTCTACCGGGGAGCTGTTTTTT
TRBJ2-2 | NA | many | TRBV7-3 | CASSLTYQAPAGELFF | TGTGCCAGCAGCTTAACTTATCAGGCTCCGGCCGGGGAGCTGTTTTTT
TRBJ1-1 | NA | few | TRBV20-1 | CSGVRMMNTEAFF | TGCAGTGGAGTACGGATGATGAACACTGAAGCTTTCTTT
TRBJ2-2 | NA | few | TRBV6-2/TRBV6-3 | CASVNTGELFF | TGTGCCAGCGTTAACACCGGGGAGCTGTTTTTT
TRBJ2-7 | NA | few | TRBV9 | CASSVGAGITYEQYF | TGTGCCAGCAGCGTAGGTGCAGGGATTACCTACGAGCAGTACTTC
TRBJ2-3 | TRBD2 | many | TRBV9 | CASQLAGDTDTQYF | TGTGCCAGCCAACTAGCGGGGGACACAGATACGCAGTATTTT
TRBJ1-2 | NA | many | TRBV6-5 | CASSYSAQNYGYTF | TGTGCCAGCAGTTACTCAGCTCAAAACTATGGCTACACCTTC
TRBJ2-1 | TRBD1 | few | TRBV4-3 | CASSPIGQEAYNEQFF | TGCGCCAGCAGCCCCATAGGACAGGAGGCGTACAATGAGCAGTTCTTC
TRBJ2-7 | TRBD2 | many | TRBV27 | CASSSPSGNTAEQYF | TGTGCCAGCAGTTCCCCTAGCGGAAATACGGCTGAGCAGTACTTC
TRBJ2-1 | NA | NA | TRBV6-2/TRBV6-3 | CASSYSAAYNEQFF | TGTGCCAGCAGTTACTCGGCAGCTTACAATGAGCAGTTCTTC
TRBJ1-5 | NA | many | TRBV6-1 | CASSEPTHQGSWHF | TGTGCCAGCAGTGAACCAACCCACCAGGGTTCGTGGCATTTT
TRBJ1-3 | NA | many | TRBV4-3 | CASSQDRLRNGNTIYF | TGCGCCAGCAGCCAGGACAGACTACGAAATGGAAACACCATATATTTT
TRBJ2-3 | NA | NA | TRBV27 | CASSLLPPLGSTDTQYF | TGTGCCAGCAGTCTCCTTCCCCCGTTAGGTAGCACAGATACGCAGTATTTT
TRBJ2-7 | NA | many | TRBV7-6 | CASSLGPGHGDYEQYF | TGTGCCAGCAGCTTAGGGCCGGGACACGGTGACTACGAGCAGTACTTC
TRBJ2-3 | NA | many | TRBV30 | CAWSLQADTQYF | TGTGCCTGGAGCCTTCAGGCAGATACGCAGTATTTT
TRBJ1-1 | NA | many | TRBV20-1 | CSAKGTLNTEAFF | TGCAGTGCTAAAGGGACATTGAACACTGAAGCTTTCTTT
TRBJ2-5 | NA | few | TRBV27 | CASSQSTQAALIETQYF | TGTGCCAGCAGTCAATCCACCCAGGCAGCTTTGATAGAGACCCAGTACTTC
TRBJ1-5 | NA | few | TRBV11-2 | CASSSDQGPQHF | TGTGCCAGCAGCTCTGATCAGGGGCCCCAGCATTTT
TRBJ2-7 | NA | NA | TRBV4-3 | CAGSQDSGYEQYF | TGCGCCGGCAGCCAAGATTCAGGGTACGAGCAGTACTTC
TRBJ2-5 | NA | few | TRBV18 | CASTPFGPKGQETQYF | TGTGCCAGCACCCCTTTCGGGCCGAAGGGCCAAGAGACCCAGTACTTC
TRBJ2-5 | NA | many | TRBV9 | CASSAGGAQYF | TGTGCCAGCAGCGCCGGCGGGGCCCAGTACTTC
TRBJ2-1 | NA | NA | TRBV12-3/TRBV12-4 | CASSDRQVSSYNEQFF | TGTGCCAGCAGTGACCGACAGGTGAGCTCCTACAATGAGCAGTTCTTC
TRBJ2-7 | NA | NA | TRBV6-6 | CASSYLQTYERYF | TGTGCCAGCAGTTACCTACAGACCTACGAGCGGTACTTC
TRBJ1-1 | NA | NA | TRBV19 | CASRDYSNTEAFF | TGTGCCAGTAGGGATTACAGCAACACTGAAGCTTTCTTT
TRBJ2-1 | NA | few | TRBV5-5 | CASSIGRSNEQFF | TGTGCCAGCAGCATAGGCCGTTCCAATGAGCAGTTCTTC
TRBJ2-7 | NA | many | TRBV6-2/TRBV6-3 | CASSTRDFATYEQYF | TGTGCCAGCAGTACCCGGGACTTTGCTACCTACGAGCAGTACTTC
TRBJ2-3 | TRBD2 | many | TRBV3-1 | CASSPGLGADTQYF | TGTGCCAGCAGCCCGGGACTAGGCGCAGATACGCAGTATTTT
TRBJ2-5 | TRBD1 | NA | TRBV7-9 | CASRHTGQKGWETQYF | TGTGCCAGCAGACACACGGGACAGAAAGGCTGGGAGACCCAGTACTTC
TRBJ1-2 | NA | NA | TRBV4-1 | CASSQERQGYGYTF | TGCGCCAGCAGCCAAGAAAGGCAGGGCTACGGCTACACCTTC
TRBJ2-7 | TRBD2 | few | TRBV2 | CANTLLEPYERGKAYEQYF | TGTGCCAACACCCTCCTCGAACCTTACGAGCGGGGGAAAGCCTACGAGCAGTACTTC
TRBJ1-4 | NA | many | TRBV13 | CASSLGKWTEKLFF | TGTGCCAGCAGCTTAGGCAAATGGACTGAAAAACTGTTTTTT
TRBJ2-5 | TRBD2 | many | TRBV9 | CASSVDSASGVQETQYF | TGTGCCAGCAGCGTAGATTCGGCTAGCGGAGTCCAAGAGACCCAGTACTTC
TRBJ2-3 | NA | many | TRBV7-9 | CASSFQIAPDTQYF | TGTGCCAGCAGCTTCCAGATCGCCCCAGATACGCAGTATTTT
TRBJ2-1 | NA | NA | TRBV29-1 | CSVVYSYNEQFF | TGCAGCGTTGTGTACAGCTACAATGAGCAGTTCTTC
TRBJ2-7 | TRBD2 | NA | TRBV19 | CASSGGGGGDTYEQYF | TGTGCCAGTAGTGGGGGCGGCGGGGGGGATACCTACGAGCAGTACTTC
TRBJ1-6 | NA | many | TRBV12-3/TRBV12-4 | CASSSGRNSPLHF | TGTGCCAGCAGTTCTGGGAGAAATTCACCCCTCCACTTT
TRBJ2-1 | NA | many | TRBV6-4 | CASSDRQYNEQFF | TGTGCCAGCAGTGACCGACAGTACAATGAGCAGTTCTTC
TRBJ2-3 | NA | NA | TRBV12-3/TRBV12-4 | CASSFSLAITDTQYF | TGTGCCAGCAGTTTCTCTCTAGCCATCACAGATACGCAGTATTTT
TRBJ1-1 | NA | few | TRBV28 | CASSLFRTGSVTEAFF | TGTGCCAGCAGTTTATTCAGAACAGGTTCGGTGACTGAAGCTTTCTTT
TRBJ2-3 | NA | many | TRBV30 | CAWSFGSGTDTQYF | TGTGCCTGGAGTTTTGGGTCGGGCACAGATACGCAGTATTTT
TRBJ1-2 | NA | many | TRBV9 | CASSPTKTGDYGYTF | TGTGCCAGCAGCCCGACGAAGACAGGAGACTATGGCTACACCTTC
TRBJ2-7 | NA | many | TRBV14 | CASSHLGLSPSYEQYF | TGTGCCAGCAGCCACCTGGGACTGTCTCCATCCTACGAGCAGTACTTC